The clone carrying this T cell receptor (beta chain) was picked up many times. Its antigen is not known. A single record per CDR3 protein comes from TCRdb applying MiXCR to the 5' RACE reads. The sample lists tens of thousands of distinct CDR3 sequences, approximately 12% occurring once. CDR3 length equals 14 residues. The V gene lost 3 bases and the J gene lost 4 bases, with 7 bases spanning the gap. Germline V gene sequence: CDR1 MGHDK, CDR2 SYGVNS. The data are from a study of early T cells in non-severe SARS-CoV-2 infection. At the level of the study: Sequencing used unsorted whole-blood bulk RNA, so chains lack pairing.

Whole-study findings and limits: Sequences matched to VDJdb favored anti-spike CD8 responses, while private and CD4 specificities were missed.

Sequencing used whole blood, obtained at baseline. The clonotype originates from an adult who was a healthcare worker with PCR-confirmed SARS-CoV-2 infection or an uninfected control (not recorded which). This sequence joins TRBV25-1 and TRBJ1-6, with D hard to call. CDR3 DNA: TGTGCCAGCAGTGACCCTGATTATAATTCACCCCTCCACTTT. Protein: CASSDPDYNSPLHF.